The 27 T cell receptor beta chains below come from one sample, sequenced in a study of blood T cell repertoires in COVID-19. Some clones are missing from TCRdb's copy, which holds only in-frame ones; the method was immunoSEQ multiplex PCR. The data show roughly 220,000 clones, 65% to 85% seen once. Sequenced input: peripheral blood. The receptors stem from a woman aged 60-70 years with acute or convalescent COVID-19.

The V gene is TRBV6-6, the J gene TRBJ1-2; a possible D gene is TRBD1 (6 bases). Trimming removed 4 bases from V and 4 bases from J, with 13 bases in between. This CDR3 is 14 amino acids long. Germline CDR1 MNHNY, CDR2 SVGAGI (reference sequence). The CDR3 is CASSLRDTSYGYTF. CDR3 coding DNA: TGTGCCAGCAGTTTACGGGACACCAGCTATGGCTACACCTTC.

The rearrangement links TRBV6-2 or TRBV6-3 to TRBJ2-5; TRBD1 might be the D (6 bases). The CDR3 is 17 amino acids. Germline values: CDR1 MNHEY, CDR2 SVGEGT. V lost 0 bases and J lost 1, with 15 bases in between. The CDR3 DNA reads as TGTGCCAGCAGTTACTCGAGGGCAGGGGCGATCCAAGAGACCCAGTACTTC. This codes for CASSYSRAGAIQETQYF.

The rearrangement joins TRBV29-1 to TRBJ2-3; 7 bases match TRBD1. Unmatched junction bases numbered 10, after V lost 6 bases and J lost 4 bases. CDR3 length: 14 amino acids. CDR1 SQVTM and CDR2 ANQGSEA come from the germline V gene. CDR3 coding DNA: TGCAGCGTGAGTAGACAGGGTTCATCAGATACGCAGTATTTT. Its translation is CSVSRQGSSDTQYF.

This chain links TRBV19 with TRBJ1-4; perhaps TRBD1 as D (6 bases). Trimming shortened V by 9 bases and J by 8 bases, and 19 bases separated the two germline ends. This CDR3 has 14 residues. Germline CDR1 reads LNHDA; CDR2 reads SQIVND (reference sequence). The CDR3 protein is CASRAPDTGEKLFF. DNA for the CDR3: TGTGCCAGCCGGGCCCCTGACACAGGGGAAAAACTGTTTTTT.

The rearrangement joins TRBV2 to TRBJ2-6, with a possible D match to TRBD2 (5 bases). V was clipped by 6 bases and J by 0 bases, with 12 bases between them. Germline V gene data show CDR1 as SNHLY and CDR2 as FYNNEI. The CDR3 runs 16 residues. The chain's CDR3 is CASRDRGYSGANVLTF. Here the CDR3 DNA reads TGTGCCAGCAGGGATCGGGGTTACTCTGGGGCCAACGTCCTGACTTTC. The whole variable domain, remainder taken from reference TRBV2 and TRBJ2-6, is EPEVTQTPSHQVTQMGQEVILRCVPISNHLYFYWYRQILGQKVEFLVSFYNNEISEKSEIFDDQFSVERPDGSNFTLKIRSTKLEDSAMYFCASRDRGYSGANVLTFGAGSRLTVL.

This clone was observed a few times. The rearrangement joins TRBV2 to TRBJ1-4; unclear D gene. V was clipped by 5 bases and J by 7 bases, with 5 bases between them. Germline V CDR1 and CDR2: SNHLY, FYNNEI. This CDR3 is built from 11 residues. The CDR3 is CASSRSEKLFF. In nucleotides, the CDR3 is TGTGCCAGCAGTCGCAGTGAAAAACTGTTTTTT. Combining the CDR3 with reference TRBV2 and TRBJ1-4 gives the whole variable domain EPEVTQTPSHQVTQMGQEVILRCVPISNHLYFYWYRQILGQKVEFLVSFYNNEISEKSEIFDDQFSVERPDGSNFTLKIRSTKLEDSAMYFCASSRSEKLFFGSGTQLSVL.

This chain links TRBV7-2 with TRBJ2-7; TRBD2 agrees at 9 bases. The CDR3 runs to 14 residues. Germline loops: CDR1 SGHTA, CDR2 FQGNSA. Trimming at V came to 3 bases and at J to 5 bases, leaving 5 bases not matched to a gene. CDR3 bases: TGTGCCAGCAGCTTTGGCGGGGGGGCCCACGAGCAGTACTTC. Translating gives CASSFGGGAHEQYF.

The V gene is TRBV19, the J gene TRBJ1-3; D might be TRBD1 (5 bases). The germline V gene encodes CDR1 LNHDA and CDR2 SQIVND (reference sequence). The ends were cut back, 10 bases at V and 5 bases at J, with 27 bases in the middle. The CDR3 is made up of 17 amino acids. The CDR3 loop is CATGHVPNPGTRNTIYF. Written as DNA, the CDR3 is TGTGCCACCGGCCATGTACCAAATCCAGGGACTAGAAACACCATATATTTT.

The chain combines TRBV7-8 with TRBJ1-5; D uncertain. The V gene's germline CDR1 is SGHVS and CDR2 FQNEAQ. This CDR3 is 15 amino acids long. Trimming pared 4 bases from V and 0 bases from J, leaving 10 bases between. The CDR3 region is CASSWASNSNQPQHF. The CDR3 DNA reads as TGTGCCAGCAGCTGGGCTTCTAATAGCAATCAGCCCCAGCATTTT.

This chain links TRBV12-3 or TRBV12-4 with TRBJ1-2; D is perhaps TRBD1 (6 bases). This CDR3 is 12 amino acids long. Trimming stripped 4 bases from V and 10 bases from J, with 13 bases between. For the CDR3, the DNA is TGTGCCAGCAGTTCATGGGGGGGCGTCTACACCTTC. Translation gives CASSSWGGVYTF.

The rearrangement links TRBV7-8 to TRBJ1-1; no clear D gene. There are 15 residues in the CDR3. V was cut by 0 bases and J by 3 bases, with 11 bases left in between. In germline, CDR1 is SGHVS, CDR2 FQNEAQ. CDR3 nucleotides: TGTGCCAGCAGCTTAGCTCTAGCGGGGTACACTGAAGCTTTCTTT. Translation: CASSLALAGYTEAFF.

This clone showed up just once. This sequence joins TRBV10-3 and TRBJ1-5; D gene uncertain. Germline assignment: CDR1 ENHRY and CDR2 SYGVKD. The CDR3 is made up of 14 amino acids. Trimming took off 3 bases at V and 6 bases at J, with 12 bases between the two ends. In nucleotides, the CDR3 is TGTGCCATCAGTGATGTCTCGGTCGGTCAGCCCCAGCATTTT. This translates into CAISDVSVGQPQHF.

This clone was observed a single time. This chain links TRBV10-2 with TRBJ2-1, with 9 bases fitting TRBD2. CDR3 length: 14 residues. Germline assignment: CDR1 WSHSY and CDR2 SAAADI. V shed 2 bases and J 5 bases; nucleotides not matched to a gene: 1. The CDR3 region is CASSEAGGDNEQFF. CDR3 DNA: TGCGCCAGCAGTGAGGCGGGGGGGGACAATGAGCAGTTCTTC.

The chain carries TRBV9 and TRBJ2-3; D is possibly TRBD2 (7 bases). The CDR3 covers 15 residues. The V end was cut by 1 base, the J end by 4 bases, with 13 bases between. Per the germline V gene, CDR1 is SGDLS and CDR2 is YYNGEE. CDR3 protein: CASSVTVGGADTQYF. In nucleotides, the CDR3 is TGTGCCAGCAGCGTAACGGTAGGGGGGGCAGATACGCAGTATTTT.

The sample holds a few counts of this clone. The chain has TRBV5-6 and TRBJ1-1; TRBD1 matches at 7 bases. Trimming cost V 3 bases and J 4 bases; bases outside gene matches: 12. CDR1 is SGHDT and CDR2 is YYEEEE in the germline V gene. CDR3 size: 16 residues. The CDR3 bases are TGTGCCAGCAGCTGGGGACCGGGACAGAAGTTCACTGAAGCTTTCTTT. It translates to CASSWGPGQKFTEAFF.

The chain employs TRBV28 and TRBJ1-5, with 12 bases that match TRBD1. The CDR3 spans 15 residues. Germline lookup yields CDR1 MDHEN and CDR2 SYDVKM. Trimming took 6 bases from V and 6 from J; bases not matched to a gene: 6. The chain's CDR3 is CASSSGTGGTQPQHF. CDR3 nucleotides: TGTGCCAGCAGCTCCGGGACAGGGGGCACTCAGCCCCAGCATTTT.

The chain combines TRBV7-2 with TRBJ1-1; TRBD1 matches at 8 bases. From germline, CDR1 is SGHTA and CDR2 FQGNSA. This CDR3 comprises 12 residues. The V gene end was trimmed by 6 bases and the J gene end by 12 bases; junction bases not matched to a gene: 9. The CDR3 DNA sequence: TGTGCCAGCAGTTATCGGACAGGGAGGCCTTTCTTT. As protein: CASSYRTGRPFF. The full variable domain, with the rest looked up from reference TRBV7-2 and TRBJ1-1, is GAGVSQSPSNKVTEKGKDVELRCDPISGHTALYWYRQSLGQGLEFLIYFQGNSAPDKSGLPSDRFSAERTGGSVSTLTIQRTQQEDSAVYLCASSYRTGRPFFGQGTRLTVV.

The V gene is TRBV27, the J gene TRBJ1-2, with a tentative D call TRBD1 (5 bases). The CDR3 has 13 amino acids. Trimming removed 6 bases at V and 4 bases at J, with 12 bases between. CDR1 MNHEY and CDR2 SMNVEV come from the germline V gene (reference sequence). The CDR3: CASRPTGSYGYTF. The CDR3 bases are TGTGCCAGCAGACCTACAGGTTCCTATGGCTACACCTTC.

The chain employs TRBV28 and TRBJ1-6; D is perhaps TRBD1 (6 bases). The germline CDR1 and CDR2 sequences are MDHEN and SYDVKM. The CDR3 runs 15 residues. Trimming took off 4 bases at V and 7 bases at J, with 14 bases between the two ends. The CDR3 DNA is TGTGCCAGCAGTTATCTCAGGGGTGGGAATTCACCCCTCCACTTT. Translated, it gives CASSYLRGGNSPLHF.

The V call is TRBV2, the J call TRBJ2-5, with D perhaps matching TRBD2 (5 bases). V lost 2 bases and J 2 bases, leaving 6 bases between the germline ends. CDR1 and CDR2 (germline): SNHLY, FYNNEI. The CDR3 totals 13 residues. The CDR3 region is CASSERGQETQYF. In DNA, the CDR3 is TGTGCCAGCAGTGAACGGGGTCAAGAGACCCAGTACTTC.

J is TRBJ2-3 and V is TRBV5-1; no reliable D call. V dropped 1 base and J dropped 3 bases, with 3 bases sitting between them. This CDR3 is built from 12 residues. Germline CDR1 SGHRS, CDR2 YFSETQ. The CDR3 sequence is CASSLSTDTQYF. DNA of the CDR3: TGCGCCAGCAGCTTGTCAACAGATACGCAGTATTTT.

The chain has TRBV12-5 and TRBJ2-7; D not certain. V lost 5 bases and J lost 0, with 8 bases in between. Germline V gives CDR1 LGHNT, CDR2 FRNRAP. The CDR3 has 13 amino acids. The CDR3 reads CASGPTGSYEQYF. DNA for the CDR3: TGTGCTAGTGGTCCAACGGGCTCCTACGAGCAGTACTTC.

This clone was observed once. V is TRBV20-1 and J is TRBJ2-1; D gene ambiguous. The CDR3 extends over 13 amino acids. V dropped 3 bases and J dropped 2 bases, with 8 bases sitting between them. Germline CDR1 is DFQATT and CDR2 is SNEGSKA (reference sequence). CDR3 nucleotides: TGCAGTGCTAGTAAAACTGCCTACAATGAGCAGTTCTTC. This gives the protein CSASKTAYNEQFF.

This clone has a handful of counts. Here the CDR3 reads CASSLTGKNSPLHF. DNA of the CDR3: TGTGCCAGCAGCTTGACAGGGAAGAATTCACCCCTCCACTTT. The chain has TRBV7-2 and TRBJ1-6, with 7 nucleotides matching TRBD1. From germline, CDR1 is SGHTA and CDR2 FQGNSA. The CDR3 extends over 14 amino acids. J gave up 7 bases and V 3 bases, and 3 bases lay outside the gene matches.

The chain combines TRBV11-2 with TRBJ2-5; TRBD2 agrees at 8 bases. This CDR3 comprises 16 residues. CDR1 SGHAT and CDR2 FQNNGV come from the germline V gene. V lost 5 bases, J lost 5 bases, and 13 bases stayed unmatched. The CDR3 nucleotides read TGTGCCAGCAGCGTGGGGACGACTAGCGTGAGGGAGACCCAGTACTTC. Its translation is CASSVGTTSVRETQYF.

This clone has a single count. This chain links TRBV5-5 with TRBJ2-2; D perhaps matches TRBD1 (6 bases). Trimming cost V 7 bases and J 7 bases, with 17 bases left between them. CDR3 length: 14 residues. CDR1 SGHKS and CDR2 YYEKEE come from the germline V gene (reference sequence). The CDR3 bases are TGTGCCAGCGGGTTACAGGGTCTATACGGGGAGCTGTTTTTT. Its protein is CASGLQGLYGELFF. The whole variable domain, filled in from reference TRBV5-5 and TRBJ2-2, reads DAGVTQSPTHLIKTRGQQVTLRCSPISGHKSVSWYQQVLGQGPQFIFQYYEKEERGRGNFPDRFSARQFPNYSSELNVNALLLGDSALYLCASGLQGLYGELFFGEGSRLTVL.

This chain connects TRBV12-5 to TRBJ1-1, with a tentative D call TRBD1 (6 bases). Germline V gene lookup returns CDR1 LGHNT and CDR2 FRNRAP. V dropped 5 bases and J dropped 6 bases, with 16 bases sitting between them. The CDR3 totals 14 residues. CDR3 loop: CASGPSGGGSEAFF. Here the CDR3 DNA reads TGTGCTAGTGGTCCATCCGGTGGGGGCTCTGAAGCTTTCTTT.